This T cell receptor beta chain comes out of a study of T-cell reconstitution after alpha-beta-depleted transplantation in children. General study points: From newly produced T cells came most of the T-cell counts and diversity one year after transplant. At around two months after transplant, the alpha-beta T cells were reportedly derived from several hundred expanded clones that came from non-depleted graft cells. Diversity of TCRbeta at day 60 was high in some patients, arising from surviving recipient T cells and thymic progenitors.

The CDR3 contains 17 residues. V lost 1 base, J lost 3 bases, and 7 bases stayed unmatched. CDR1 and CDR2 (germline): SGHTA, FQGTGA. The TCRbeta library incorporated unique molecular identifiers. TCRdb reanalysed the PCR reads using MiXCR and keeps one entry per CDR3 protein. The sample lists about 830,000 distinct CDR3 sequences; roughly 16% were seen once. About this clonotype: Its specificity is not known.

The chain is built from TRBV7-3 and TRBJ2-3; 10 bases line up with TRBD1. This TCR derives from a male patient younger than 18 who had a stem cell transplant for acute lymphoblastic leukemia, so the T cells may come from the graft donor. Material: PBMCs, mostly from graft donor cells, obtained 360 days after TCRalphabeta/CD19-depleted stem cell transplant. The CDR3 DNA reads TGTGCCAGCAGCTTAATTCCCGACAGGGGGCGGACAGATACGCAGTATTTT. Its protein product is CASSLIPDRGRTDTQYF.